The T cell receptor beta chain under discussion was sequenced for a study of blood T cells in healthy people across ages. This CDR3 spans 15 amino acids. Germline V gene data show CDR1 as SNHLY and CDR2 as FYNNEI. After removal of 6 bases from V and 3 bases from J, the junction contained 10 bases not matched to a gene. This clonotype was seen many times. Its specificity is unknown. The authors ran a second PCR of roughly 6 to 12 cycles using a sample-barcoded 5' primer and a J-beta primer mix. In TCRdb, the 5' RACE reads were re-called with MiXCR into one record per CDR3 protein. The data show 600,000 or so distinct CDR3 sequences, with around 31% seen just once and less than 20% held by the top ten. General study points: Because sorting was not performed, PBMCs prevented conclusive naive versus antigen-experienced comparison. Long-lived donors had more naive CD4+ cells and higher diversity than aged donors.

The receptor was isolated from a woman older than 75 in good health. V is TRBV2 and J is TRBJ2-7; 8 nucleotides align to TRBD1. Specimen: blood. The CDR3 DNA reads TGTGCCAGCAGACCTCGACAGGGGCTGATCTACGAGCAGTACTTC. Translated: CASRPRQGLIYEQYF.